This passage covers 19 T cell receptor beta chains from one sample sequenced in a study of blood T cell repertoires in COVID-19. Sequencing used immunoSEQ multiplex PCR; TCRdb keeps in-frame clones, though not all of them. The sample has 200,000 to 250,000 clones, over 80% seen once; the top ten hold around a tenth. Material for sequencing was PBMCs or T cells enriched from blood (not recorded which). The receptors shown here come from a man younger than 35 with acute COVID-19.

V gene TRBV28 combines with J gene TRBJ1-1; tentative D call: TRBD1 (6 bases). The CDR3 sequence is 16 residues long. With 7 bases removed from V and 3 bases from J, the gap between germline ends came to 21 bases. CDR1 and CDR2 (germline): MDHEN, SYDVKM. DNA for the CDR3: TGTGCCAGCACGCTCGGAGGGGGGGGGATGTACACTGAAGCTTTCTTT. Amino acid sequence: CASTLGGGGMYTEAFF.

This chain uses TRBV10-2 with TRBJ2-1; 8 positions match TRBD2. Germline lookup yields CDR1 WSHSY and CDR2 SAAADI. CDR3 size: 16 residues. J lost 1 base, V lost 3 bases, and 5 bases had no gene match. The CDR3 nucleotides are TGCGCCAGCAGTGACCCTAGCGGGCGATCCTACAATGAGCAGTTCTTC. Translation: CASSDPSGRSYNEQFF.

The rearrangement joins TRBV7-9 to TRBJ2-1; possible D gene TRBD1, 6 bases. CDR1 is SEHNR and CDR2 is FQNEAQ in the germline V gene (reference sequence). The CDR3 loop spans 15 amino acids. Trimming stripped 1 base from V and 3 bases from J, with 10 bases between. CDR3 protein: CASSLEGQIYNEQFF. The CDR3 coding sequence is TGTGCCAGCAGCTTAGAAGGACAGATCTACAATGAGCAGTTCTTC.

V gene TRBV27 combines with J gene TRBJ1-2, with 8 bases lining up with TRBD1. The CDR3 is 15 amino acids. Per germline, CDR1 MNHEY and CDR2 SMNVEV (reference sequence). V gave up 2 bases and J gave up 3 bases; unmatched junction bases: 5. The CDR3 region is CASSLGQGNHYGYTF. CDR3 DNA: TGTGCCAGCAGTTTAGGACAGGGAAACCACTATGGCTACACCTTC.

The V gene is TRBV7-8, the J gene TRBJ2-3; D is perhaps TRBD2 (6 bases). Trimming removed 5 bases from V and 5 bases from J, with 11 bases in between. Per the germline V gene, CDR1 is SGHVS and CDR2 is FQNEAQ. There are 13 residues in the CDR3. As DNA, the CDR3 is TGTGCCAGCAGCCGGGACTCCCGAGATACGCAGTATTTT. This codes for CASSRDSRDTQYF.

This chain joins TRBV28 and TRBJ1-2, with a possible D match to TRBD1 (5 bases). Germline CDR1 MDHEN, CDR2 SYDVKM. This CDR3 has 16 residues. Trimming took 6 bases from V and 1 from J, leaving 18 bases between them. CDR3 sequence: CASSLRQGSLNYGYTF. The CDR3 DNA sequence: TGTGCCAGCAGCTTACGCCAGGGTTCCCTTAACTATGGCTACACCTTC.

This sequence joins TRBV24-1 and TRBJ2-3; a weak D match, TRBD2 (7 bases). The ends were cut back, 12 bases at V and 4 bases at J, with 16 bases in the middle. This CDR3 is built from 13 residues. The germline V gene encodes CDR1 KGHDR and CDR2 SFDVKD. DNA for the CDR3: TGTGCCGCTAGTAGGGGGGGACCAGATACGCAGTATTTT. This sequence encodes CAASRGGPDTQYF.

CDR3 sequence (DNA): TGTGCCAGCAGTTTCCAGACAGGGGCGGTAAGACCGGGCTACACCTTC. As protein: CASSFQTGAVRPGYTF. The rearrangement joins TRBV28 to TRBJ1-2; 8 bases are a match to TRBD1. Per germline, CDR1 MDHEN and CDR2 SYDVKM. The CDR3 contains 16 residues. The junction had 14 bases not matched to a gene; V was cut back by 3 bases and J by 8 bases.

The chain has TRBV28 and TRBJ1-2; no clear D. Germline V gene data show CDR1 as MDHEN and CDR2 as SYDVKM. The CDR3 consists of 13 residues. Trimming left V 6 bases short and J 4 bases short, with 12 bases between. CDR3 amino acids: CASSDAGIYGYTF. CDR3 coding DNA: TGTGCCAGCAGCGACGCGGGTATCTATGGCTACACCTTC.

The rearrangement joins TRBV28 to TRBJ2-7; 12 bases line up with TRBD2. CDR3 length equals 16 residues. Per germline, CDR1 MDHEN and CDR2 SYDVKM. Trimming removed 6 bases from V and 2 bases from J; junction bases left unmatched: 8. CDR3 loop: CASSVILAGGTYEQYF. CDR3 DNA sequence: TGTGCCAGCAGCGTGATACTAGCGGGAGGAACCTACGAGCAGTACTTC.

The V and J genes are TRBV18 and TRBJ2-7, with 7 bases aligning to TRBD1. The J segment lost 3 bases and the V segment lost 3 bases, leaving 11 bases of the junction unmatched. This CDR3 spans 16 amino acids. Germline V gives CDR1 KGHSH, CDR2 LQKENI. The CDR3 sequence is CASSPTGQQEIYEQYF. The CDR3 coding sequence is TGTGCCAGCTCACCCACGGGACAGCAAGAGATCTACGAGCAGTACTTC.

This clone was recorded only once. The chain recombines TRBV6-4 with TRBJ2-2, with D unresolved. V shed 7 bases and J shed 3 bases, with 12 bases lying between them. Germline V CDR1 and CDR2: MRHNA, SNTAGT. The CDR3 sequence is 14 residues long. CDR3 in amino acids: CASMQVLYTGELFF. The CDR3 DNA reads TGTGCCAGCATGCAAGTCCTATACACCGGGGAGCTGTTTTTT.

This clone was counted between two and nine times. In nucleotides, the CDR3 is TGCGCCAGCAGCCTTCAAGGGGCGGGAGTACCCTACGAGCAGTACTTC. Its translation is CASSLQGAGVPYEQYF. This chain connects TRBV4-1 to TRBJ2-7; 7 bases are shared with TRBD2. The CDR3 is made up of 16 amino acids. V shed 4 bases and J 2 bases; nucleotides not matched to a gene: 11. The V gene's germline CDR1 is MGHRA and CDR2 YSYEKL.

J is TRBJ2-3 and V is TRBV27; 13 nucleotides match TRBD2. The J segment lost 5 bases and the V segment lost 5 bases, leaving 1 base of the junction unmatched. Germline CDR1 and CDR2: MNHEY and SMNVEV (reference sequence). The CDR3 length is 14 residues. The CDR3 region has the DNA TGTGCCAGCAGTACTAGCGGGAGGGTAGATACGCAGTATTTT. Its translation: CASSTSGRVDTQYF.

The chain combines TRBV6-5 with TRBJ2-7; possibly TRBD1 for D (7 bases). The germline V and J ends were trimmed by 6 bases and 0 bases, with 12 bases remaining between them. The CDR3 extends over 14 amino acids. Germline-derived CDR1 and CDR2 are MNHEY and SVGAGI. CDR3 bases: TGTGCCAGCAGGAGGCGGGACAGCTCCTACGAGCAGTACTTC. Translated, it gives CASRRRDSSYEQYF.

The gene calls are TRBV28 and TRBJ2-3; D might be TRBD2 (6 bases). Trimming cost V 6 bases and J 5 bases, with 33 bases left between them. This CDR3 spans 20 amino acids. Looked up from germline, CDR1 is MDHEN and CDR2 is SYDVKM. DNA of the CDR3: TGTGCCAGCAGCCCCCACCTAAACGCCCACCGAGGAAACGGGGGAGATACGCAGTATTTT. It specifies CASSPHLNAHRGNGGDTQYF.

The chain employs TRBV28 and TRBJ2-2, with 13 bases that match TRBD2. There are 18 residues in the CDR3. The V gene's germline CDR1 is MDHEN and CDR2 SYDVKM. Losses at the gene ends were 7 bases for V and 8 bases for J; bases not matched to a gene: 16. CDR3 in amino acids: CASTPPPGLAGVGGELFF. The CDR3 bases are TGTGCCAGCACTCCACCACCAGGACTAGCGGGAGTGGGTGGGGAGCTGTTTTTT. The full variable domain, completed using reference TRBV28 and TRBJ2-2, is DVKVTQSSRYLVKRTGEKVFLECVQDMDHENMFWYRQDPGLGLRLIYFSYDVKMKEKGDIPEGYSVSREKKERFSLILESASTNQTSMYLCASTPPPGLAGVGGELFFGEGSRLTVL.

This clone came up once. The chain has TRBV9 and TRBJ1-1, with D unclear. The CDR3 is made up of 17 amino acids. The germline CDR1 and CDR2 sequences are SGDLS and YYNGEE. The ends were cut back, 0 bases at V and 1 base at J, with 16 bases in the middle. The CDR3 coding sequence is TGTGCCAGCAGCGTAGGGGCAGGAACTCATCAGAACACTGAAGCTTTCTTT. It translates to CASSVGAGTHQNTEAFF.

This clone was picked up one time. The CDR3 reads CASSYSWGQGNEQFF. DNA for the CDR3: TGTGCCAGCAGTTACTCTTGGGGGCAGGGCAATGAGCAGTTCTTC. This chain links TRBV6-5 with TRBJ2-1, with D possibly matching TRBD1 (6 bases). Germline lookup yields CDR1 MNHEY and CDR2 SVGAGI. The CDR3 extends over 15 amino acids. Trimming shortened V by 0 bases and J by 6 bases, and 12 bases separated the two germline ends.